Listed below are T cell receptor beta chains from one sample, sequenced in a study of PD-1 blockade in classical Hodgkin lymphoma. This table comes from immunoSEQ multiplex PCR, and its TCRdb copy is limited to in-frame clones, with some not included. The table shows fewer than 110,000 clones, with 75% to 90% occurring only once. The sequencing here drew on peripheral blood mononuclear cells (PBMCs), taken before the second cycle of nivolumab. The receptors originated from a human donor with classical Hodgkin lymphoma. The CDR3 runs from the conserved cysteine through the conserved F or W. The D gene is left open where the match is weak. Where a row states a size, it is once, few, many or the class of an expanded clone; other rows omit it.

clone_size,v_call,d_call,j_call,cdr3_nt,cdr3_aa
NA,TRBV30,NA,TRBJ1-2,TGTGCCTGGAGCGCCCGGAACCTGGGGGGCTACACCTTC,CAWSARNLGGYTF
NA,TRBV18,TRBD1,TRBJ1-3,TGTGCCAGCTCACCAAACGGACAGGCAAGGAACACCATATATTTT,CASSPNGQARNTIYF
NA,TRBV19,TRBD1,TRBJ1-5,TGTGCCAGTAGTACCGAGGACAGGGAATCGTGGCCCCAGCATTTT,CASSTEDRESWPQHF
NA,TRBV5-6,NA,TRBJ1-5,TGTGCCAGCAGCCCGGGACCGGGTCAGCCCCAGCATTTT,CASSPGPGQPQHF
NA,TRBV6-4,NA,TRBJ1-6,TGTGCCAGCAGTGACGGCCTGGGGAGTTCACCCCTCCACTTT,CASSDGLGSSPLHF
NA,TRBV15,NA,TRBJ1-4,TGTGCCACCAGCAGAGACAGGCGAGGGAGGTTGTTTTTT,CATSRDRRGRLFF
few,TRBV11-2,TRBD1,TRBJ1-5,TGTGCCAGCGCCCAGACAGGGGGCAATCAGCCCCAGCATTTT,CASAQTGGNQPQHF
once,TRBV15,NA,TRBJ1-2,TGTGCCACCAGCAGAGAGGAGGTATACTATGGCTACACCTTC,CATSREEVYYGYTF
once,TRBV6-1,NA,TRBJ2-5,TGTGCCAGCAGTCCCTACTCGGGGAGCCAGACCCAGTACTTC,CASSPYSGSQTQYF
once,TRBV14,NA,TRBJ2-5,TGTGCCAGCAGCCGCTACCAAGAGACCCAGTACTTC,CASSRYQETQYF